These 22 T cell receptor beta chains were sequenced from one sample in a study of T cell clonotyping in hematopoietic cell transplantation. The method was immunoSEQ multiplex PCR; TCRdb's version includes in-frame clones alone and lacks a portion of them. The table has some 15,000 clones, 70% to 85% seen once. The material was PBMCs, obtained 100 days after allogeneic stem cell transplant. The source is a female patient in her forties who had an allogeneic stem cell transplant from a related donor, so T cells may come from the graft donor. Some clones in this sample may be carry-over from other donors' samples.

The V gene is TRBV6-5, the J gene TRBJ2-7; 12 bases align to TRBD2. CDR3 length: 15 amino acids. V lost 6 bases to trimming and J lost 3 bases; unmatched junction nucleotides: 6. The germline gives CDR1 MNHEY, CDR2 SVGAGI. CDR3 bases: TGTGCCAGCAGCAGGACTAGCGGGACTAACTACGAGCAGTACTTC. Translated, it gives CASSRTSGTNYEQYF.

The chain uses TRBV6-4 and TRBJ1-2, with TRBD1 identical over 7 bases. Germline CDR1 and CDR2: MRHNA and SNTAGT. The CDR3 is 13 residues long. Unmatched junction bases numbered 2, after V lost 1 base and J lost 6 bases. This CDR3 reads CASSDLTGDGYTF. The CDR3 coding sequence is TGTGCCAGCAGTGACTTAACAGGGGATGGCTACACCTTC.

J is TRBJ2-7 and V is TRBV2, with D possibly matching TRBD1 (6 bases). Germline V gene lookup returns CDR1 SNHLY and CDR2 FYNNEI. The V gene lost 3 bases and the J gene lost 6 bases, with 15 bases spanning the gap. The CDR3 is made up of 14 amino acids. CDR3 nucleotides: TGTGCCAGCAGTGACACAGGGTGGGGGATCGAGCAGTACTTC. This sequence encodes CASSDTGWGIEQYF.

The rearrangement joins TRBV5-5 to TRBJ2-3, with TRBD2 matching over 8 bases. The J segment lost 6 bases and the V segment lost 4 bases, leaving 10 bases of the junction unmatched. Germline values: CDR1 SGHKS, CDR2 YYEKEE (reference sequence). The CDR3 has 15 amino acids. CDR3 in DNA: TGTGCCAGCAGCCTGGGGGGGCGGGAGGTGGATACGCAGTATTTT. Translation: CASSLGGREVDTQYF.

V and J are TRBV19 and TRBJ1-5; D may be TRBD1 (5 bases). The ends were cut back, 4 bases at V and 0 bases at J, with 10 bases in the middle. The CDR3 spans 15 residues. Germline assignment: CDR1 LNHDA and CDR2 SQIVND (reference sequence). The CDR3 DNA follows: TGTGCCAGTAGTACGACAGTTTATAGCAATCAGCCCCAGCATTTT. Its protein product is CASSTTVYSNQPQHF. The variable domain in full, completed from reference TRBV19 and TRBJ1-5, reads DGGITQSPKYLFRKEGQNVTLSCEQNLNHDAMYWYRQDPGQGLRLIYYSQIVNDFQKGDIAEGYSVSREKKESFPLTVTSAQKNPTAFYLCASSTTVYSNQPQHFGDGTRLSIL.

The chain combines TRBV27 with TRBJ1-4; 8 nucleotides line up with TRBD1. The CDR3 length is 18 residues. Germline V lookup: CDR1 MNHEY, CDR2 SMNVEV (reference sequence). Losses at the gene ends were 4 bases for V and 3 bases for J; bases not matched to a gene: 13. This CDR3 reads CASSSWTGSPSANEKLFF. DNA of the CDR3: TGTGCCAGCAGTTCCTGGACAGGGTCGCCCTCGGCTAATGAAAAACTGTTTTTT.

The genes are TRBV19 and TRBJ2-1, with D perhaps TRBD2 (5 bases). Deletions cut 6 bases from V and 7 bases from J, with 13 bases between. The CDR3 is 13 amino acids. Germline V CDR1 and CDR2: LNHDA, SQIVND (reference sequence). The CDR3 loop reads CASSPLRGNEQFF. The CDR3 nucleotides read TGTGCCAGTAGCCCCCTTAGAGGGAATGAGCAGTTCTTC.

The chain combines TRBV28 with TRBJ1-2; TRBD1 is a possible D gene (5 bases). Between the trimmed V and J ends, which lost 7 bases and 12 bases, there was a span of 15 bases. The CDR3 is 11 residues long. Germline CDR1 and CDR2: MDHEN and SYDVKM. DNA for the CDR3: TGTGCCAGCACCGCTACAGGAGTCAACACCTTC. Its protein product is CASTATGVNTF.

This sequence joins TRBV6-5 and TRBJ2-7; 9 bases are shared with TRBD2. V gave up 0 bases and J gave up 2 bases; unmatched junction bases: 2. CDR3 size: 15 residues. Germline CDR1 and CDR2: MNHEY and SVGAGI. CDR3 in amino acids: CASSYSTSGPYEQYF. In nucleotides, the CDR3 is TGTGCCAGCAGTTACTCTACTAGCGGGCCCTACGAGCAGTACTTC.

The V call is TRBV19, the J call TRBJ2-7; TRBD1 aligns across 8 bases. The CDR3 covers 14 residues. V trimming: 2 bases; J trimming: 6 bases; junction bases outside the gene matches: 6. Germline V gene data show CDR1 as LNHDA and CDR2 as SQIVND (reference sequence). The DNA of the CDR3 is TGTGCCAGTAGTATAAAGGCAGGGGGCCTCGAGCAGTACTTC. Protein sequence: CASSIKAGGLEQYF.

V is TRBV25-1 and J is TRBJ2-7; a possible D gene is TRBD1 (5 bases). The germline V gene has CDR1 MGHDK and CDR2 SYGVNS. The CDR3 contains 12 residues. Trimming removed 7 bases at V and 4 bases at J, with 11 bases between. The CDR3 loop reads CASTLGAYEQYF. CDR3 DNA: TGTGCCAGCACCTTAGGGGCGTACGAGCAGTACTTC.

The chain couples TRBV5-8 to TRBJ1-1; unclear D gene. V was pared by 6 bases and J by 8 bases, with 11 bases between. Germline CDR1 SGHTS, CDR2 YDEGEE. The CDR3 totals 11 residues. CDR3 bases: TGTGCCAGCACCGAATTAGGGGAAGCTTTCTTT. Its translation: CASTELGEAFF. Combining the CDR3 with reference TRBV5-8 and TRBJ1-1 gives the whole variable domain EAGVTQSPTHLIKTRGQQATLRCSPISGHTSVYWYQQALGLGLQFLLWYDEGEERNRGNFPPRFSGRQFPNYSSELNVNALELEDSALYLCASTELGEAFFGQGTRLTVV.

The chain employs TRBV6-1 and TRBJ2-7; 9 nucleotides match TRBD1. Germline loops: CDR1 MNHNS, CDR2 SASEGT. The CDR3 runs to 13 residues. Trimming took 8 bases from V and 5 from J; bases not matched to a gene: 7. CDR3 amino acids: CASRDRVSHEQYF. CDR3 nucleotides: TGTGCCAGCCGGGACAGGGTTTCCCACGAGCAGTACTTC.

This chain uses TRBV7-2 with TRBJ2-2, with D hard to call. Germline CDR1 reads SGHTA; CDR2 reads FQGNSA. Trimming took 3 bases from V and 1 from J, leaving 6 bases between them. CDR3 length: 14 amino acids. CDR3 protein: CASSFGLNTGELFF. The CDR3 nucleotides are TGTGCCAGCAGCTTCGGGCTGAACACCGGGGAGCTGTTTTTT.

The chain recombines TRBV4-1 with TRBJ1-2; D gene ambiguous. CDR1 MGHRA and CDR2 YSYEKL come from the germline V gene. The CDR3 is 11 amino acids. V lost 3 bases, J lost 7 bases, and 6 bases lay in between. CDR3 residues: CASSQGGGYTF. CDR3 in DNA: TGCGCCAGCAGCCAGGGAGGTGGCTACACCTTC.

The J gene is TRBJ2-7, the V gene TRBV28; 9 nucleotides align to TRBD1. J was trimmed by 3 bases and V by 5 bases; bases with no gene match: 2. Germline assignment: CDR1 MDHEN and CDR2 SYDVKM. There are 13 residues in the CDR3. DNA of the CDR3: TGTGCCAGCAGTGTGGGACAGGGCTACGAGCAGTACTTC. It translates to CASSVGQGYEQYF.

The J gene is TRBJ1-2, the V gene TRBV4-3; tentatively, D is TRBD1 (6 bases). The V end lost 0 bases, the J end lost 1 base, and 9 bases lay between the germline ends. Germline V lookup: CDR1 LGHNA, CDR2 YSLEER. This CDR3 region has 15 residues. CDR3 sequence (DNA): TGCGCCAGCAGCCAAGAGACAGGATATAACTATGGCTACACCTTC. Translated: CASSQETGYNYGYTF.

The V and J genes are TRBV4-1 and TRBJ2-5; a weak D match, TRBD1 (6 bases). Germline CDR1 reads MGHRA; CDR2 reads YSYEKL. Trimming left V 4 bases short and J 4 bases short, with 16 bases between. This CDR3 comprises 15 residues. For the CDR3, the DNA is TGCGCCAGCAGCCCGGACCAGGGGATGTTAGAGACCCAGTACTTC. Protein: CASSPDQGMLETQYF.

The chain recombines TRBV11-3 with TRBJ1-1, with no clear D. This CDR3 is 12 amino acids long. Trimming took 1 base from V and 5 from J, leaving 5 bases between them. CDR1 and CDR2 from the germline V gene are SGHNT and YENEEA. Written as DNA, the CDR3 is TGTGCCAGCAGCTTAGGACCGACTGAAGCTTTCTTT. This codes for CASSLGPTEAFF.

V gene TRBV27 combines with J gene TRBJ2-3; 7 bases agree with TRBD2. The CDR3 is 13 residues long. Germline CDR1 and CDR2: MNHEY and SMNVEV (reference sequence). V dropped 10 bases and J dropped 3; count of bases not matched to a gene: 7. CDR3 sequence: CATQREGTDTQYF. DNA of the CDR3: TGTGCCACCCAAAGGGAGGGGACAGATACGCAGTATTTT.

This chain uses TRBV6-1 with TRBJ1-3, with D perhaps TRBD1 (5 bases). CDR1 and CDR2 (germline): MNHNS, SASEGT. The CDR3 is made up of 14 amino acids. With 5 bases removed from V and 0 bases from J, the gap between germline ends came to 8 bases. CDR3 in DNA: TGTGCCAGCAGTCCAGGGATCTCTGGAAACACCATATATTTT. It is translated as CASSPGISGNTIYF.

V gene TRBV4-3 combines with J gene TRBJ2-7; D ambiguous. This CDR3 comprises 16 residues. Trimming shortened V by 4 bases and J by 2 bases, and 18 bases separated the two germline ends. CDR1 LGHNA and CDR2 YSLEER come from the germline V gene. The CDR3 bases are TGCGCCAGCAGCCGCACGCATGCAGGAAGAGCCTACGAGCAGTACTTC. Its protein is CASSRTHAGRAYEQYF.